A selection of T cell receptor beta chains follows, all from one sample in a study of CD8 T cells in Susac syndrome. In TCRdb, the immunoSEQ multiplex PCR reads were re-called with MiXCR into one record per CDR3 protein. This table has more than 95,000 distinct CDR3 sequences, 85% to 95% appearing once. Material for sequencing was CD4+ T cells from PBMCs. These receptors were taken from a human donor with multiple sclerosis. The CDR3 runs from the conserved cysteine through the conserved F or W. Each record gives: J gene, clone size, D gene, V gene, CDR3 DNA, CDR3 protein. The D gene is left open where the match is weak. Size is omitted from some rows. Given values are once, few, many or a class for expanded clones.

J: TRBJ2-1
size: .
D: TRBD2
V: TRBV30
DNA: TGTGCCTGGAGTTCTGGGGTAGCGGGGATGGATGAGCAGTTCTTC
CDR3: CAWSSGVAGMDEQFF

J: TRBJ2-5
size: once
D: .
V: TRBV20-1
DNA: TGCAGTGCTAGAGTTGGTGGGGAGACCCAGTACTTC
CDR3: CSARVGGETQYF

J: TRBJ1-1
size: .
D: .
V: TRBV7-3
DNA: TGTGCCAGCAGCTTAACAGGGCAGCGCACTGAAGCTTTCTTT
CDR3: CASSLTGQRTEAFF

J: TRBJ1-4
size: .
D: TRBD1
V: TRBV7-9
DNA: TGTGCCAGCAGCTTCGGGACAGCTAATGAAAAACTGTTTTTT
CDR3: CASSFGTANEKLFF

J: TRBJ1-4
size: .
D: .
V: TRBV18
DNA: TGTGCCAGCTCACCTGATTCAGGATTGTCTAATGAAAAACTGTTTTTT
CDR3: CASSPDSGLSNEKLFF

J: TRBJ2-1
size: .
D: .
V: TRBV5-1
DNA: TGCGCCAGCAGCTTGGCGGCCACTGCGGGTGAGCAGTTCTTC
CDR3: CASSLAATAGEQFF

J: TRBJ2-7
size: .
D: .
V: TRBV5-1
DNA: TGCGCCAGCAGCTTGGTACAGCCTGGGTACGAGCAGTACTTC
CDR3: CASSLVQPGYEQYF

J: TRBJ1-6
size: .
D: .
V: TRBV30
DNA: TGTGCCTGGAGCGTGAAATGGGGGACGGGCACCCTCCACTTT
CDR3: CAWSVKWGTGTLHF

J: TRBJ1-5
size: once
D: .
V: TRBV27
DNA: TGTGCCAGCAGTTTATGGAATAGCAATCAGCCCCAGCATTTT
CDR3: CASSLWNSNQPQHF

J: TRBJ2-1
size: .
D: .
V: TRBV5-1
DNA: TGCGCCAGCAGCTCTACAGGGGACTTTTCCTACAATGAGCAGTTCTTC
CDR3: CASSSTGDFSYNEQFF

J: TRBJ1-6
size: once
D: .
V: TRBV25-1
DNA: TGTGCCAGCAGTGAATATTGGAGAACGGATTCACCCCTCCACTTT
CDR3: CASSEYWRTDSPLHF

J: TRBJ2-1
size: .
D: TRBD2
V: TRBV29-1
DNA: TGCAGCGTTGAGTCTAGCGGATCCTACAATGAGCAGTTCTTC
CDR3: CSVESSGSYNEQFF

J: TRBJ2-6
size: .
D: .
V: TRBV2
DNA: TGTGCCAGCAGTTCTATGCGGGTCTCTGGGGCCAACGTCCTGACTTTC
CDR3: CASSSMRVSGANVLTF

J: TRBJ2-1
size: .
D: .
V: TRBV27
DNA: TGTGCCAGCAGAGCAAGAGCTAACATGGGCGATGAGCAGTTCTTC
CDR3: CASRARANMGDEQFF

J: TRBJ2-2
size: .
D: .
V: TRBV30
DNA: TGTGCCTGGAGAAACACCGGGGAGCTGTTTTTT
CDR3: CAWRNTGELFF

J: TRBJ1-1
size: .
D: TRBD1
V: TRBV6-2/TRBV6-3
DNA: TGTGCCAGCAGTTTACCTGCAGGGGGGAACACTGAAGCTTTCTTT
CDR3: CASSLPAGGNTEAFF